One sample yielded the 10 T cell receptor beta chains listed below, sequenced in a study of CXCR3-negative and CXCR3-positive naive CD8 T cells. Through 5' RACE with UMI labels, the TRB cDNA libraries were prepared. TCRdb processed the 5' RACE reads again and assigns one entry to each CDR3 protein, with no DNA. The sample table sets out 35,000 to 50,000 distinct CDR3 sequences. Material for sequencing was memory CD8+ T cells from blood. All receptors derive from a human donor in good health. Some clones in this sample may be carry-over from other donors' samples.

This sequence joins TRBV11-3 and TRBJ2-5. The CDR3 consists of 13 residues. Germline V gene lookup returns CDR1 SGHNT and CDR2 YENEEA. The CDR3 sequence: CASSQGGQETQYF.

This chain links TRBV10-3 with TRBJ2-1; the D gene TCRdb calls, TRBD2, cannot be checked with no DNA. Germline assignment: CDR1 ENHRY and CDR2 SYGVKD. This CDR3 has 17 amino acids. CDR3 protein: CAISERGGTSYPNEQLF.

This chain connects TRBV7-9 to TRBJ2-2; TCRdb reports TRBD1, a call that lacks DNA to check it against. CDR3 length: 15 residues. The germline CDR1 and CDR2 sequences are SEHNR and FQNEAQ (reference sequence). CDR3 region: CASSPPTGLTGELFF.

The V gene is TRBV20-1, the J gene TRBJ2-3; TCRdb's assignment of TRBD1 cannot be checked, as there is no DNA. The CDR3 has 17 residues. Germline CDR1 reads DFQATT; CDR2 reads SNEGSKA (reference sequence). CDR3 residues: CSARVLKGGSSPDTQYF.

The V call is TRBV6-4, the J call TRBJ2-2; the TCRdb call, TRBD2, lacks DNA for checking. The CDR3 length is 16 residues. The germline gives CDR1 MRHNA, CDR2 SNTAGT. The CDR3: CASSDIAGKGTGELFF.

V usage is TRBV12-3 or TRBV12-4 and J usage is TRBJ2-4. The CDR3 sequence is 12 residues long. Here the CDR3 reads CASSPSINIQYF.

Judged by frequency, this clonotype is medium-sized. The chain carries TRBV18 and TRBJ2-1; no DNA is available, so the TRBD1 call from TCRdb remains unchecked. The CDR3 has 15 residues. Per germline, CDR1 KGHSH and CDR2 LQKENI. Here the CDR3 reads CASSPPVGRVNEQFF.

The CDR3 loop reads CASSRAAGGPYNEQFF. The genes are TRBV15 and TRBJ2-1; with no DNA, the TCRdb D assignment of TRBD2 cannot be verified. The CDR3 extends over 16 amino acids. Germline V CDR1 and CDR2: LNHNV, YYDKDF (reference sequence).

The chain has TRBV28 and TRBJ2-7; lacking DNA, the TRBD1 call made by TCRdb goes unchecked. Germline V lookup: CDR1 MDHEN, CDR2 SYDVKM. This CDR3 contains 15 residues. The CDR3 protein is CASSPGSFPTYEQYF. The full variable domain, with the rest looked up from reference TRBV28 and TRBJ2-7, is DVKVTQSSRYLVKRTGEKVFLECVQDMDHENMFWYRQDPGLGLRLIYFSYDVKMKEKGDIPEGYSVSREKKERFSLILESASTNQTSMYLCASSPGSFPTYEQYFGPGTRLTVT.

This chain uses TRBV7-9 with TRBJ2-7; there is no DNA to check the TCRdb D call of TRBD1. This CDR3 is built from 17 residues. CDR1 is SEHNR and CDR2 is FQNEAQ in the germline V gene (reference sequence). CDR3 protein: CASSLGGLPLPNYEQYF.